The TCR beta chain under discussion was sequenced for a study of blood T cell repertoires in COVID-19. Overall study: Both acute and convalescent COVID-19 samples were obtained from the United States, Italy and Spain. T cells, B-cell-depleted T cells, or PBMCs provided the cDNA or gDNA that served as material.

In the original workflow: Researchers report that nucleated cell counts were estimated from reference gene primer amplification. Here immunoSEQ multiplex PCR was the method, and the copy in TCRdb shows in-frame clones only, minus some. That table furnishes V, J and clone size, whereas the DNA furnished D and trimming. The sample lists tens of thousands of clones, roughly 90% occurring once. CDR1 SGHVS and CDR2 FQNEAQ come from the germline V gene. This CDR3 contains 17 residues. Deletions cut 2 bases from V and 0 bases from J, with 11 bases between. Sequences were obtained from peripheral blood. The clonotype comes from a human donor in a cohort sampled during active COVID-19. The chain recombines TRBV7-8 with TRBJ1-6; TRBD1 might be the D (5 bases). The CDR3 loop reads CASSLQGVSSYNSPLHF. The CDR3 DNA sequence: TGTGCCAGCAGCTTACAGGGCGTAAGCTCCTATAATTCACCCCTCCACTTT.